The following is a T cell receptor (beta chain) sequence with its context. The data are from a study of blood T cell repertoires in COVID-19. Study details: PBMCs, B-cell-depleted T cells, or T cells provided the cDNA or gDNA that made up the material.

Seattle-derived patients entered the study during active infection and were followed longitudinally. With 4 bases clipped from V and 2 bases from J, the junction kept 14 bases outside the gene matches. The CDR3 length is 18 residues. Germline V gives CDR1 MGHRA, CDR2 YSYEKL. Some clones are missing from TCRdb's copy, which holds only in-frame ones; the method was immunoSEQ multiplex PCR. Seen here are roughly 300,000 clones, roughly nine tenths observed once, and the top ten hold 1.5% to 2%. Sequencing used peripheral blood. This receptor was taken from a woman in her twenties or thirties with COVID-19, enrolled during active disease. The V gene is TRBV4-1, the J gene TRBJ1-1; 9 nucleotides match TRBD1. CDR3 residues: CASSRFPNRGPTNTEAFF. For the CDR3, the DNA is TGCGCCAGCAGCCGTTTTCCGAACAGGGGGCCTACCAACACTGAAGCTTTCTTT.